The source of this TCR beta chain is a study of blood T cell repertoires in COVID-19. Study-level background: Material from acute and convalescent COVID-19 was sourced from the United States, Italy and Spain. Sources were T cells, B-cell-depleted T cells, or PBMCs; the material itself was cDNA or gDNA.

In the study's own analysis: Estimation of nucleated cell counts relied on the amplification of reference gene primers. Clones were sequenced by immunoSEQ multiplex PCR, and TCRdb holds only the in-frame ones, with some missing. V, J and clone size were drawn from that table, and D and trimming were deduced from the DNA. The sample lists around 80,000 clones, roughly 82% occurring once. The V gene end was trimmed by 5 bases and the J gene end by 5 bases; junction bases not matched to a gene: 6. The CDR3 extends over 13 amino acids. The germline V gene has CDR1 SEHNR and CDR2 FQNEAQ (reference sequence).

The chain carries TRBV7-9 and TRBJ2-7; 7 bases align to TRBD2. Sequenced material: peripheral blood. This TCR derives from a man older than 75 with acute or convalescent COVID-19. CDR3 region: CASSLSGLNEQYF. The CDR3 coding sequence is TGTGCCAGCAGCCTTTCGGGACTAAACGAGCAGTACTTC.